The TCR beta chain under discussion was sequenced for a study of blood T cell repertoires in COVID-19. Study as a whole: Nucleic acid was either cDNA or gDNA, and it came from T cells, B-cell-depleted T cells, or PBMCs.

Under the authors' procedure: Estimation of nucleated cell counts relied on the amplification of reference gene primers. TCRdb's table, derived via immunoSEQ multiplex PCR, lists solely in-frame clones and lacks some. Clone size and V and J calls were adopted from that table, with D and trimming inferred from the DNA. The sample includes some 460,000 clones, around 88% seen only once; the top ten take approximately 4.5%. Deletions cut 7 bases from V and 9 bases from J, with 21 bases between. Per germline, CDR1 SQVTM and CDR2 ANQGSEA. The CDR3 is 13 amino acids. The receptor comes from a woman in her 30s with acute or convalescent COVID-19. The V and J genes are TRBV29-1 and TRBJ2-5, with D maybe TRBD2 (6 bases). Material: peripheral blood. The CDR3 here is CSGLRDSTYPQYF. CDR3 nucleotide sequence: TGCAGCGGCCTCCGGGACTCCACCTATCCCCAGTACTTC.